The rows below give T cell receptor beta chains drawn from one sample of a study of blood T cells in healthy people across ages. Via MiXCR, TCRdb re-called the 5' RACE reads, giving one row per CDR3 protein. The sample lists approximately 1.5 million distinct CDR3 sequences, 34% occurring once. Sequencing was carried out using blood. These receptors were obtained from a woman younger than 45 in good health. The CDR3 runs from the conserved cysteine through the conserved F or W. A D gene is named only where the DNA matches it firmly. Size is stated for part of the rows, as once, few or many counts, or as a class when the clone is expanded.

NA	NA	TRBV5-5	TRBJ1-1	CASSSSRGNTEAFF	TGTGCCAGCAGCTCCAGTCGGGGCAACACTGAAGCTTTCTTT
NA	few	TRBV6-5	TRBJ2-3	CASNAQHLGATQYF	TGTGCCAGCAATGCCCAGCATTTAGGGGCTACGCAGTATTTT
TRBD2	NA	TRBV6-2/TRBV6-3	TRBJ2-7	CASGRLAGDYEQYF	TGTGCCAGCGGAAGACTAGCGGGAGACTACGAGCAGTACTTC
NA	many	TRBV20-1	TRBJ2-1	CSASVDPGILLEQFF	TGCAGTGCTAGCGTAGATCCGGGGATCCTTTTGGAGCAGTTCTTC
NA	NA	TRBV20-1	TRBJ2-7	CSASRIGEQYF	TGCAGTGCTAGCAGAATCGGCGAGCAGTACTTC
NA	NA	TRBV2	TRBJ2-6	CASSEYGGPSSGANVLTF	TGTGCCAGCAGTGAATATGGGGGGCCGAGCTCTGGGGCCAACGTCCTGACTTTC
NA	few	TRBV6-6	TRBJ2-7	CASSSGTYSEQYF	TGTGCCAGCAGTTCCGGGACTTATAGCGAGCAGTACTTC
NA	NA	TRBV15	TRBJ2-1	CATSRESGPGRKLVDEQFF	TGTGCCACCAGCAGAGAGAGCGGCCCCGGGCGGAAATTGGTCGATGAGCAGTTCTTC
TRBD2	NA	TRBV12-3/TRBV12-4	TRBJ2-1	CASTKSSGDNEQFF	TGTGCCAGCACCAAGTCCAGCGGGGACAATGAGCAGTTCTTC
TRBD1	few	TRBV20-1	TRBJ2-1	CSARDLGQGASYNEQFF	TGCAGTGCTAGAGACCTGGGGCAGGGGGCTTCCTACAATGAGCAGTTCTTC
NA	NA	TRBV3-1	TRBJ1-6	CASSPEGSTLHF	TGTGCCAGCAGCCCGGAAGGCTCCACCCTCCACTTT
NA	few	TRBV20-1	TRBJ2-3	CSAISRTQASTDTQYF	TGCAGTGCTATAAGCAGGACCCAAGCTAGCACAGATACGCAGTATTTT
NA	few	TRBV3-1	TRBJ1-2	CASSQEVVNGYTF	TGTGCCAGCAGCCAAGAGGTCGTGAATGGCTACACCTTC
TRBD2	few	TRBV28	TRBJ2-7	CASSSPGLAGWAVYEQYF	TGTGCCAGCAGTTCACCGGGACTAGCGGGGTGGGCGGTCTACGAGCAGTACTTC
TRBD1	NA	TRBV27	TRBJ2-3	CASSFEGQSLHTQYF	TGTGCCAGCAGTTTCGAGGGACAGTCCCTCCATACGCAGTATTTT
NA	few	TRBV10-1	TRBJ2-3	CASSDIGRTDTQYF	TGCGCCAGCAGTGATATTGGGCGCACAGATACGCAGTATTTT
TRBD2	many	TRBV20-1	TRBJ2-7	CSARRLAGAPYEQYF	TGCAGTGCTAGGAGACTAGCGGGGGCCCCCTACGAGCAGTACTTC
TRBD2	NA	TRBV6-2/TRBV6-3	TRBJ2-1	CAGSRPTSGSPVRRANEQFF	TGTGCCGGCAGTCGTCCGACTAGCGGGAGTCCTGTTAGGAGGGCCAATGAGCAGTTCTTC
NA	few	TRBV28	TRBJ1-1	CASSFGRTEAFF	TGTGCCAGCAGTTTCGGACGGACTGAAGCTTTCTTT
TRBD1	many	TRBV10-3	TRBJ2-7	CAAGTGASYEQYF	TGTGCCGCGGGGACAGGGGCCTCCTACGAGCAGTACTTC
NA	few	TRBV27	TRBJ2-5	CASSLAPRLGNKKETQYF	TGTGCCAGCAGTTTAGCCCCTCGACTAGGAAATAAGAAAGAGACCCAGTACTTC
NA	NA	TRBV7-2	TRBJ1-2	CASSLAPTNYGYTF	TGTGCCAGCAGCTTAGCTCCCACTAACTATGGCTACACCTTC
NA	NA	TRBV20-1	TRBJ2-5	CSARDYRVEETQYF	TGCAGTGCTAGAGACTACCGAGTGGAAGAGACCCAGTACTTC
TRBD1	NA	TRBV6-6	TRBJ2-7	CASSYGTGPVEQYF	TGTGCCAGCAGTTATGGGACAGGACCCGTCGAGCAGTACTTC
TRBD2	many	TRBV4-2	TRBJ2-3	CASSQDALATNTQYF	TGTGCCAGCAGCCAAGATGCACTAGCGACAAATACGCAGTATTTT
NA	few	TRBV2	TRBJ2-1	CASARDPGYNEQFF	TGTGCCAGCGCCCGGGACCCTGGCTACAATGAGCAGTTCTTC
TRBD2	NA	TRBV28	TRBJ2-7	CASSLGTSGRAGYF	TGTGCCAGCAGCCTGGGGACTAGCGGGAGGGCTGGGTACTTC
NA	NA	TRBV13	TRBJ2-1	CASSLWTLYNEQFF	TGTGCCAGCAGCTTATGGACACTGTACAATGAGCAGTTCTTC
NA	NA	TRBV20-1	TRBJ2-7	CSASGTHGYEQYF	TGCAGTGCGTCCGGGACCCACGGATACGAGCAGTACTTC
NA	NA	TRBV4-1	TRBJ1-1	CASSLLDRGPEAFF	TGCGCCAGCAGCCTCCTAGACCGGGGGCCTGAAGCTTTCTTT
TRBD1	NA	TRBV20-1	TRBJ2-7	CSARDSETGAYEQYF	TGCAGTGCTAGAGATTCCGAGACAGGGGCCTACGAGCAGTACTTC
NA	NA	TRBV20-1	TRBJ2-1	CSAKHGLGYNEQFF	TGCAGTGCCAAACATGGGCTGGGCTACAATGAGCAGTTCTTC
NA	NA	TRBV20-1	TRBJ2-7	CSASTEVNSYEQYF	TGCAGTGCTAGTACGGAAGTGAACTCCTACGAGCAGTACTTC
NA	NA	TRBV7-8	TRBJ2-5	CASSSSSGPQGNEQYF	TGTGCCAGCAGCTCCTCATCGGGGCCGCAGGGAAATGAGCAGTACTTC
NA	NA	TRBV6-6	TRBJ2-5	CASSYGLGGYQETQYF	TGTGCCAGCAGTTACGGGCTAGGGGGGTACCAAGAGACCCAGTACTTC
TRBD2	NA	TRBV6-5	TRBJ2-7	CASGEGSPYEQYF	TGTGCCAGCGGGGAGGGGTCACCCTACGAGCAGTACTTC
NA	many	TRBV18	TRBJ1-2	CASSPSGVAGGYTF	TGTGCCAGCTCACCCTCAGGGGTGGCGGGCGGCTACACCTTC
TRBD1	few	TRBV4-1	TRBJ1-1	CASSQARQGAMNTEAFF	TGCGCCAGCAGCCAAGCGCGACAGGGGGCTATGAACACTGAAGCTTTCTTT
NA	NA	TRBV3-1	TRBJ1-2	CASSQIPSEGGYTF	TGTGCCAGCAGCCAGATACCCTCGGAAGGTGGCTACACCTTC
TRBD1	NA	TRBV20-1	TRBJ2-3	CSGGGRGPPPSTDTQYF	TGCAGTGGTGGAGGCAGGGGGCCCCCCCCTAGCACAGATACGCAGTATTTT
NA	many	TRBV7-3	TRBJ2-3	CASSPFSISSTDTQYF	TGTGCCAGCAGCCCCTTCTCGATATCTAGCACAGATACGCAGTATTTT
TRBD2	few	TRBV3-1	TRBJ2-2	CASSQGLASGELFF	TGTGCCAGCAGCCAAGGACTAGCGTCCGGGGAGCTGTTTTTT
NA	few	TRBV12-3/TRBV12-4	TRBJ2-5	CASSSPRVLRETQYF	TGTGCCAGCAGTTCCCCGCGGGTTTTGCGCGAGACCCAGTACTTC
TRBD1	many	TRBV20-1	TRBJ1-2	CSAWDRGTYGYTF	TGCAGTGCTTGGGACAGGGGAACCTATGGCTACACCTTC
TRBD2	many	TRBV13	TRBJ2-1	CASSLGTSGDGNEQFF	TGTGCCAGCAGCTTAGGGACTAGCGGAGATGGCAATGAGCAGTTCTTC
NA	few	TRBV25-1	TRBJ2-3	CASTSGLREDTQYF	TGTGCCAGCACTTCGGGACTTCGGGAGGATACGCAGTATTTT
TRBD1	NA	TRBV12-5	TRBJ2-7	CASGLNTGALSYEQYF	TGTGCTAGTGGTTTGAATACAGGGGCCCTCTCCTACGAGCAGTACTTC
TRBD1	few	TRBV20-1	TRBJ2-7	CSVSNPGQGKYEQYF	TGCAGTGTTTCGAATCCGGGACAGGGGAAGTACGAGCAGTACTTC
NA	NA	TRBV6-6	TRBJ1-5	CASTQARGHQPQHF	TGTGCCAGCACCCAAGCCCGGGGGCATCAGCCCCAGCATTTT
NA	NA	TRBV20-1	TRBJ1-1	CSASLPNKGGTEAFF	TGCAGTGCTAGCCTTCCTAACAAGGGTGGTACTGAAGCTTTCTTT
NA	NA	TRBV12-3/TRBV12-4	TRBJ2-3	CASRMNTDTEYF	TGTGCCAGCAGGATGAACACAGATACGGAGTATTTT
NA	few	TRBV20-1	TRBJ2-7	CSALRDRASYEQYF	TGCAGTGCTCTGCGGGACAGAGCTTCCTACGAGCAGTACTTC
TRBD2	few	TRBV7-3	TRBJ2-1	CASSPERGGGNEQFF	TGTGCCAGCAGCCCCGAGCGGGGGGGCGGGAATGAGCAGTTCTTC
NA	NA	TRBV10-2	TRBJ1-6	CASSPRPLHF	TGCGCCAGCAGTCCCCGGCCCCTCCACTTT
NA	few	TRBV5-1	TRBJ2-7	CANSLERVAYEQYF	TGCGCCAACAGCTTGGAGCGGGTTGCCTACGAGCAGTACTTC
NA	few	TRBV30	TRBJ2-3	CAWRPNMLDTQYF	TGTGCCTGGAGACCAAACATGCTGGATACGCAGTATTTT
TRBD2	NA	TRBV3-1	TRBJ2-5	CASSQGLAGKETQYF	TGTGCCAGCAGCCAGGGACTAGCGGGAAAAGAGACCCAGTACTTC
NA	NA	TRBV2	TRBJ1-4	CASSGNLEPDEKLFF	TGTGCCAGCAGTGGAAATCTAGAGCCGGACGAAAAACTGTTTTTT
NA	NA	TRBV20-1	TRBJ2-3	CSARSGERTDTQYF	TGCAGTGCTAGGTCGGGCGAAAGAACAGATACGCAGTATTTT